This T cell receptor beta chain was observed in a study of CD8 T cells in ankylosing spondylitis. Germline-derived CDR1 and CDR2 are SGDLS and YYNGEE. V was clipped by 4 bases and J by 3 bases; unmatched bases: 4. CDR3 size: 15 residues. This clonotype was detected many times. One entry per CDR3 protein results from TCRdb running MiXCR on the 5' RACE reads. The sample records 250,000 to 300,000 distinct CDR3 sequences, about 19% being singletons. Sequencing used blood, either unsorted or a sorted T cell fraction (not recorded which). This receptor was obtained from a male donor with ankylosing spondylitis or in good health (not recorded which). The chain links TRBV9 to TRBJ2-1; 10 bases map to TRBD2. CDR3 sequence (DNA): TGTGCCAGCAGCCCAGCTAGCGGGGGCTACAATGAGCAGTTCTTC. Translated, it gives CASSPASGGYNEQFF.